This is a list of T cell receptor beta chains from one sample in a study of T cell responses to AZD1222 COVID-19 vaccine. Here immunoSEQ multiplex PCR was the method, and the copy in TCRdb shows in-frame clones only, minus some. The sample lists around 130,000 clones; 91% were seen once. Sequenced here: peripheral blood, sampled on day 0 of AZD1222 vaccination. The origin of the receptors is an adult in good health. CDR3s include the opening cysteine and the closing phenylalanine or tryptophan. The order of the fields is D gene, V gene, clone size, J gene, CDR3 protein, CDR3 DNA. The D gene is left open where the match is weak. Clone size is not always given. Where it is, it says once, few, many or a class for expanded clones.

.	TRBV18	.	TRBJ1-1	CASSPGNTEAFF	TGTGCCAGCTCCCCAGGGAACACTGAAGCTTTCTTT
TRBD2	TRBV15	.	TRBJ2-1	CATSRDGELAENREQFF	TGTGCCACCAGCAGAGATGGGGAACTAGCGGAGAACCGCGAGCAGTTCTTC
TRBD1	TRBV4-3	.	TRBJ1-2	CASSLRTGGEGGYTF	TGCGCCAGCAGCTTACGGACAGGGGGCGAGGGTGGCTACACCTTC
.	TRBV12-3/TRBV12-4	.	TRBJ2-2	CASSLREYGELFF	TGTGCCAGCAGTTTGAGAGAATACGGGGAGCTGTTTTTT
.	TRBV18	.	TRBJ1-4	CASSAGAGEKLFF	TGTGCCAGCTCAGCAGGGGCGGGAGAAAAACTGTTTTTT
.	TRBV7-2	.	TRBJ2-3	CASSLAGSSTDTQYF	TGTGCCAGCAGCTTAGCGGGATCTAGCACAGATACGCAGTATTTT
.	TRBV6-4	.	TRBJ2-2	CASSDGEGELFF	TGTGCCAGCAGTGACGGAGAAGGGGAGCTGTTTTTT
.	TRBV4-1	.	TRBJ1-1	CASSQDPETVLRRNTEAFF	TGCGCCAGCAGCCAAGACCCAGAGACAGTATTAAGGAGGAACACTGAAGCTTTCTTT
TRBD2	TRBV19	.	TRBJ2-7	CASSPRRGGGRSAGEQYF	TGTGCCAGTAGTCCGCGACGGGGGGGAGGAAGATCTGCGGGCGAGCAGTACTTC
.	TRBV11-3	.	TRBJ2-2	CASSLEVGAGTGELFF	TGTGCCAGCAGCTTAGAGGTCGGGGCAGGGACCGGGGAGCTGTTTTTT
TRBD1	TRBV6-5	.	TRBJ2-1	CASIPGTGDYNEQFF	TGTGCCAGCATCCCCGGGACAGGGGACTACAATGAGCAGTTCTTC
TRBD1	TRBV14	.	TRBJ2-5	CARGQGAREETQYF	TGTGCCAGAGGCCAGGGGGCGCGTGAAGAGACCCAGTACTTC
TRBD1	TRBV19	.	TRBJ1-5	CASARGGAGNQPQHF	TGTGCCAGTGCCAGAGGGGGCGCAGGCAATCAGCCCCAGCATTTT
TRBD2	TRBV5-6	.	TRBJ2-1	CASSSGTSRVHEQFF	TGTGCCAGCAGCTCCGGGACTAGTCGGGTCCATGAGCAGTTCTTC
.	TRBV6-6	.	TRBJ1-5	CASSYEGYQPQHF	TGTGCCAGCAGTTATGAGGGGTATCAGCCCCAGCATTTT
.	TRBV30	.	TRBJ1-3	CAWSVTGAYSGNTIYF	TGTGCCTGGAGTGTGACAGGCGCATACTCTGGAAACACCATATATTTT
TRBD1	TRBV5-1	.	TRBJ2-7	CASSHGQGSVYEQYF	TGCGCCAGCAGTCACGGACAGGGGAGCGTGTACGAGCAGTACTTC
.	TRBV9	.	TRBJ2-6	CASSVETHHRANVLTF	TGTGCCAGCAGCGTAGAGACCCACCACCGGGCCAACGTCCTGACTTTC
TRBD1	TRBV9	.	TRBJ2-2	CASSVGTGANTGELFF	TGTGCCAGCAGCGTAGGGACAGGGGCGAACACCGGGGAGCTGTTTTTT
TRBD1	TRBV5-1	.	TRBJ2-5	CASSLSGGETQYF	TGCGCCAGCAGTCTCTCAGGGGGAGAGACCCAGTACTTC
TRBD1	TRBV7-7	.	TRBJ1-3	CASSPGTGSGNTIYF	TGTGCCAGCAGCCCCGGGACAGGGTCTGGAAACACCATATATTTT
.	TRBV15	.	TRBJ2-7	CATSGSYEQYF	TGTGCCACCAGCGGTAGCTACGAGCAGTACTTC
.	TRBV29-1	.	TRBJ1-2	CSVEWGGLGYGYTF	TGCAGCGTTGAATGGGGGGGATTGGGCTATGGCTACACCTTC
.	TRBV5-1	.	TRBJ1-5	CASSLQGVINQPQHF	TGCGCCAGCAGCTTGCAGGGCGTGATCAATCAGCCCCAGCATTTT
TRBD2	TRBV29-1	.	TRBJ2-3	CSVSLAVTDTQYF	TGCAGCGTTAGTCTAGCGGTCACAGATACGCAGTATTTT
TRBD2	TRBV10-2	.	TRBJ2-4	CASSERAGVVAKNIQYF	TGCGCCAGCAGTGAGAGAGCGGGAGTTGTGGCCAAAAACATTCAGTACTTC
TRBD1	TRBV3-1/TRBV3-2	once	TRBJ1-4	CASSQDEFRTGQNEKLFF	TGTGCCAGCAGCCAAGATGAGTTTCGGACAGGGCAGAATGAAAAACTGTTTTTT
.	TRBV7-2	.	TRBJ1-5	CASSSTRNQPQHF	TGTGCCAGCAGCTCCACACGAAATCAGCCCCAGCATTTT
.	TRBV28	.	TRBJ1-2	CASSTEVGGYTF	TGTGCCAGCAGCACCGAAGTCGGTGGCTACACCTTC
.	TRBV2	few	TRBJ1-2	CASSEGAGVYGYTF	TGTGCCAGCAGTGAAGGGGCAGGGGTCTATGGCTACACCTTC
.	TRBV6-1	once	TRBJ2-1	CASSEGQGFNEQFF	TGTGCCAGCAGTGAGGGGCAGGGATTTAATGAGCAGTTCTTC
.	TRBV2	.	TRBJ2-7	CASSVGDGGSAWGSYEQYF	TGTGCCAGCAGTGTCGGTGATGGTGGATCGGCGTGGGGCTCCTACGAGCAGTACTTC
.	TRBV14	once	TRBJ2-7	CASSQDSKRQAGRVYEQYF	TGTGCCAGCAGCCAAGATTCTAAACGCCAGGCAGGGCGAGTCTACGAGCAGTACTTC
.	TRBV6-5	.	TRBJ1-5	CATLKGDTRNQPQHF	TGTGCCACTCTTAAGGGGGACACGAGGAATCAGCCCCAGCATTTT
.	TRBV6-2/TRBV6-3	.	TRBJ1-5	CASSYGRKPQHF	TGTGCCAGCAGTTATGGCAGAAAGCCCCAGCATTTT
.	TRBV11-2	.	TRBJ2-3	CASSIHPGTGFTDTQYF	TGTGCCAGCAGCATACACCCAGGGACGGGATTCACAGATACGCAGTATTTT
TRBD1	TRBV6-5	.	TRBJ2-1	CASRGTDRASNEQFF	TGTGCCAGCAGGGGGACGGACAGGGCGAGCAATGAGCAGTTCTTC
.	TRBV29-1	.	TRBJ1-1	CSVVLGVNTEAFF	TGCAGCGTCGTGTTGGGGGTGAACACTGAAGCTTTCTTT
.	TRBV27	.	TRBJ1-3	CASRGRGTGNTIYF	TGTGCCAGCAGGGGTCGGGGGACTGGAAACACCATATATTTT
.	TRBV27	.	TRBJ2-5	CASSLLGEGGVGAETQYF	TGTGCCAGCAGTTTATTAGGCGAGGGGGGAGTCGGCGCAGAGACCCAGTACTTC
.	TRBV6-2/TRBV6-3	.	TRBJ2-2	CASSLPFGTGELFF	TGTGCCAGCAGTTTACCCTTCGGGACCGGGGAGCTGTTTTTT
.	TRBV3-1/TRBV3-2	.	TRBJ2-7	CASSHGNYEQYF	TGTGCCAGCAGCCATGGGAACTACGAGCAGTACTTC
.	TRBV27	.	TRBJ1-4	CASKGSAWGEKLFF	TGTGCCAGCAAAGGCTCGGCGTGGGGTGAAAAACTGTTTTTT